Detailed here is one T cell receptor (beta chain). What it recognizes is unknown. These data originate in a study of CD4 T cells in relation to SARS-CoV-2 and coronaviruses. Study-level information: After roughly ten days of antigen culture, PBMC TCR beta CDR3s were sequenced.

Looked up from germline, CDR1 is SGHDT and CDR2 is YYEEEE. The V and J ends lost 0 bases and 8 bases, in that order; junction bases with no gene match: 10. The length of the CDR3 is 16 residues. This table comes from immunoSEQ multiplex PCR, and its TCRdb copy is limited to in-frame clones, with some not included. The profile shows about 19,000 clones, over 70% of them singletons. Unexposed donor CD4+ T cells date from about 2011-2018, before the COVID-19 pandemic. Isolation of CD4+ T cells took place after less than twelve days in culture. Study outcomes and limitations: Roughly 65% of donors had memory CD4+ clonotypes crossrecognizing SARS-CoV-2 and common cold coronavirus spike.

This clonotype originated in a human donor in good health. This chain joins TRBV5-6 and TRBJ2-1; 8 nucleotides align to TRBD1. Sequencing was performed on CD4+ T cells from PBMCs, cultured in vitro. CDR3: CASSLVPTGGTDEQFF. DNA of the CDR3: TGTGCCAGCAGCTTGGTCCCTACAGGGGGTACAGATGAGCAGTTCTTC.